There are many counts of the clone carrying this TCR beta chain. The antigen is undetermined. The entry originates in a study of blood T cells in healthy people across ages. Study-level points and caveats: The study could not conclusively compare naive and antigen-experienced cells, given its unsorted PBMCs. A strong correlation was seen between TCR beta diversity and naive T cell percentage.

The CDR3 has 16 amino acids. Germline assignment: CDR1 MNHEY and CDR2 SVGAGI. Trimming shortened V by 2 bases and J by 1 base, and 13 bases separated the two germline ends. The extraction recovered at least 5.5 micrograms of total RNA per sample. A J-beta primer mix and a sample-barcoded 5' primer were used in a second PCR of about 7 to 12 cycles. TCRdb fed the 5' RACE reads into MiXCR, producing one record per CDR3 protein. This table holds some 800,000 distinct CDR3 sequences, 25% found once. This sample was shared with a second study, whose subject was T cells of mothers and their children. That paper adds: RNA that had been extracted went wholly into cDNA synthesis, at around 1.6 ug per 15 ul.

The receptor comes from a boy aged 5 to 17 in good health. The sample taken for sequencing was blood. The V gene is TRBV6-5, the J gene TRBJ2-3; tentatively, D is TRBD1 or TRBD2 (5 bases each). In DNA form, the CDR3 reads TGTGCCAGCAGTTACGTACCGGGACGGGGCACAGATACGCAGTATTTT. Translation gives CASSYVPGRGTDTQYF.